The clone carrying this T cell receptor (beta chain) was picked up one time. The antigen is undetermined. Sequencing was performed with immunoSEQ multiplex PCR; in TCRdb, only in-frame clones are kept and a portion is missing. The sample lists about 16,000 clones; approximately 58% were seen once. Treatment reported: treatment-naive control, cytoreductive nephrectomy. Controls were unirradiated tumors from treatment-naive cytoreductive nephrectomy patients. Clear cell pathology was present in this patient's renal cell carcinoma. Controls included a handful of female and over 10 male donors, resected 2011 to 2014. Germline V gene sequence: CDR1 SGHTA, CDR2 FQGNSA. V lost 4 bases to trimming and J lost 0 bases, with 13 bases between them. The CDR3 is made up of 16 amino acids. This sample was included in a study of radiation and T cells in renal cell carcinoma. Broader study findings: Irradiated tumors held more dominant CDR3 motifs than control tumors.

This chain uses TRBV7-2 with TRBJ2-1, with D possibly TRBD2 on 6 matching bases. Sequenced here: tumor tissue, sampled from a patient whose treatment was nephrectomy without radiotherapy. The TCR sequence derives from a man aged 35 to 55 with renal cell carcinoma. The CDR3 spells CASSSAGSHSYNEQFF. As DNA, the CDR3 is TGTGCCAGCAGCTCCGCGGGGTCTCACTCCTACAATGAGCAGTTCTTC.